The rows below give T cell receptor beta chains drawn from one sample of a study of vaccination and CD4 T cells after COVID-19. TCRdb recomputed calls from the PCR reads with MiXCR, one row per CDR3 protein. Here the sample spans approximately 10,000 distinct CDR3 sequences, under 35% being singletons. No antigen is known for these receptors. Input material: CD4+ T cells from blood, cultured in vitro. These receptors were taken from a human donor in good health. Both conserved end residues are part of each CDR3. Fields, in order: CDR3 length, V gene, J gene, D gene, clone size, CDR3 protein, CDR3 DNA. A D gene is named only where the DNA matches it firmly. The size entry is marked missing in some rows and otherwise reads once, few, many or a size class.

length: 14; V: TRBV6-2/TRBV6-3; J: TRBJ1-6; D: .; size: .; CDR3: CASRRGASGSPLHF; DNA: TGTGCCAGCAGACGAGGGGCTAGCGGTTCACCCCTCCACTTT
length: 16; V: TRBV6-5; J: TRBJ1-3; D: TRBD1; size: .; CDR3: CASSYVGTGSQNTIYF; DNA: TGTGCCAGCAGTTACGTCGGGACAGGGAGTCAAAACACCATATATTTT
length: 16; V: TRBV6-5; J: TRBJ2-7; D: TRBD2; size: medium-sized; CDR3: CASSSGLAGPLTKQYF; DNA: TGTGCCAGCAGTTCCGGACTAGCGGGGCCCCTTACGAAGCAGTACTTC
length: 13; V: TRBV18; J: TRBJ2-5; D: .; size: .; CDR3: CASSPLAGETQYF; DNA: TGTGCCAGCTCACCACTAGCTGGGGAGACCCAGTACTTC
length: 15; V: TRBV6-1; J: TRBJ2-3; D: .; size: .; CDR3: CASSRTHTFTDTQYF; DNA: TGTGCCAGCAGCCGGACTCACACCTTCACAGATACGCAGTATTTT
length: 15; V: TRBV29-1; J: TRBJ2-3; D: TRBD1; size: few; CDR3: CSVAYQGQGAGTQYF; DNA: TGCAGCGTAGCCTACCAGGGACAGGGGGCCGGTACGCAGTATTTT
length: 15; V: TRBV5-4; J: TRBJ2-5; D: .; size: medium-sized; CDR3: CASSSPRGVQETQYF; DNA: TGTGCCAGCAGCTCGCCTAGAGGGGTACAAGAGACCCAGTACTTC
length: 15; V: TRBV4-3; J: TRBJ2-1; D: .; size: .; CDR3: CASSFLIGTTSEQFF; DNA: TGCGCCAGCAGCTTCTTGATAGGGACCACCTCTGAGCAGTTCTTC
length: 15; V: TRBV19; J: TRBJ2-3; D: .; size: .; CDR3: CASSIVGVSTDTQYF; DNA: TGTGCCAGTAGTATAGTGGGCGTTAGCACAGATACGCAGTATTTT
length: 14; V: TRBV27; J: TRBJ2-7; D: .; size: .; CDR3: CASSPKGRTYEQYF; DNA: TGTGCCAGCAGCCCGAAGGGACGGACCTACGAGCAGTACTTC
length: 14; V: TRBV5-1; J: TRBJ2-7; D: .; size: few; CDR3: CASSLSNPLYEQYF; DNA: TGCGCCAGCAGCTTGTCTAATCCCCTCTACGAGCAGTACTTC
length: 14; V: TRBV6-1; J: TRBJ1-3; D: .; size: .; CDR3: CASRTQSSGNTIYF; DNA: TGTGCCAGCAGGACTCAGAGCTCTGGAAACACCATATATTTT
length: 13; V: TRBV27; J: TRBJ1-1; D: .; size: .; CDR3: CATRPRQNTEAFF; DNA: TGTGCCACCCGGCCCCGACAGAACACTGAAGCTTTCTTT
length: 12; V: TRBV20-1; J: TRBJ1-5; D: .; size: .; CDR3: CSVGIGNQPQHF; DNA: TGCAGTGTCGGGATCGGCAATCAGCCCCAGCATTTT
length: 18; V: TRBV3-1; J: TRBJ1-6; D: TRBD1; size: .; CDR3: CASSPSWVQGKGDSPLHF; DNA: TGTGCCAGCAGCCCCTCATGGGTACAGGGGAAGGGGGATTCACCCCTCCACTTT
length: 15; V: TRBV6-2/TRBV6-3; J: TRBJ2-1; D: TRBD2; size: .; CDR3: CASSWEGNSYNEQFF; DNA: TGTGCCAGCAGCTGGGAGGGGAACTCCTACAATGAGCAGTTCTTC
length: 15; V: TRBV7-9; J: TRBJ2-2; D: .; size: few; CDR3: CASSLGQLNTGELFF; DNA: TGTGCCAGCAGCTTAGGACAGCTTAACACCGGGGAGCTGTTTTTT
length: 14; V: TRBV21-1; J: TRBJ2-1; D: .; size: .; CDR3: CASRERDEYNEQFF; DNA: TGTGCCAGCAGGGAGCGGGACGAATACAATGAGCAGTTCTTC
length: 15; V: TRBV6-1; J: TRBJ2-1; D: TRBD2; size: .; CDR3: CASRLAGGPYNEQFF; DNA: TGTGCCAGCAGATTAGCGGGAGGGCCTTACAATGAGCAGTTCTTC
length: 13; V: TRBV19; J: TRBJ1-1; D: .; size: few; CDR3: CASMRPPSAEAFF; DNA: TGTGCCAGTATGAGACCTCCCAGCGCTGAAGCTTTCTTT
length: 14; V: TRBV12-3/TRBV12-4; J: TRBJ2-1; D: TRBD1; size: .; CDR3: CASSLTGAMNEQFF; DNA: TGTGCCAGCAGTTTGACAGGGGCCATGAATGAGCAGTTCTTC
length: 19; V: TRBV7-3; J: TRBJ2-2; D: TRBD2; size: .; CDR3: CASSLAPGGLAGDSGELFF; DNA: TGTGCCAGCAGCTTAGCCCCCGGAGGGTTAGCGGGAGACAGCGGGGAGCTGTTTTTT
length: 14; V: TRBV7-8; J: TRBJ2-5; D: .; size: few; CDR3: CASSPLSGVETQYF; DNA: TGTGCCAGCAGCCCATTGTCGGGGGTAGAGACCCAGTACTTC
length: 14; V: TRBV7-9; J: TRBJ1-6; D: .; size: hyperexpanded; CDR3: CASSQGPGDSPLHF; DNA: TGTGCCAGCAGCCAGGGACCAGGGGATTCACCCCTCCACTTT
length: 11; V: TRBV20-1; J: TRBJ2-3; D: .; size: few; CDR3: CSLHQWNTQYF; DNA: TGCAGCCTACACCAGTGGAATACGCAGTATTTT
length: 14; V: TRBV27; J: TRBJ2-1; D: .; size: .; CDR3: CASSYQGSYNEQFF; DNA: TGTGCCAGCAGTTATCAGGGTTCGTACAATGAGCAGTTCTTC
length: 16; V: TRBV15; J: TRBJ1-2; D: TRBD1; size: .; CDR3: CATSPRTGQCGFRYTF; DNA: TGTGCCACCAGCCCTCGGACAGGCCAGTGCGGTTTTCGCTACACCTTC
length: 12; V: TRBV20-1; J: TRBJ1-1; D: .; size: .; CDR3: CSASLGSTEAFF; DNA: TGCAGTGCTAGTCTCGGGAGCACTGAAGCTTTCTTT
length: 15; V: TRBV7-2; J: TRBJ1-5; D: .; size: few; CDR3: CASSLGGTINQPQHF; DNA: TGTGCCAGCAGCTTAGGCGGGACAATAAATCAGCCCCAGCATTTT
length: 15; V: TRBV12-3/TRBV12-4; J: TRBJ1-2; D: .; size: .; CDR3: CASLPTDRDNYGYTF; DNA: TGTGCCAGCTTGCCTACGGACAGAGATAACTATGGCTACACCTTC
length: 14; V: TRBV10-3; J: TRBJ2-1; D: TRBD2; size: .; CDR3: CATMTSGGFDEQFF; DNA: TGTGCCACCATGACTAGCGGGGGATTCGATGAGCAGTTCTTC
length: 16; V: TRBV6-5; J: TRBJ1-3; D: .; size: .; CDR3: CASSYGLINSGNTIYF; DNA: TGTGCCAGCAGTTACGGGTTGATTAACTCTGGAAACACCATATATTTT
length: 14; V: TRBV7-7; J: TRBJ2-5; D: .; size: large; CDR3: CASSLGGEGETQYF; DNA: TGTGCTAGCAGCTTAGGCGGAGAAGGAGAGACCCAGTACTTC
length: 14; V: TRBV6-5; J: TRBJ1-2; D: .; size: few; CDR3: CASSYDSQSRGYTF; DNA: TGTGCCAGCAGTTATGACTCCCAATCCCGTGGCTACACCTTC
length: 14; V: TRBV5-6; J: TRBJ1-5; D: .; size: .; CDR3: CASSFPGSNQPQHF; DNA: TGTGCCAGCAGCTTCCCAGGGTCCAATCAGCCCCAGCATTTT
length: 15; V: TRBV6-1; J: TRBJ2-7; D: TRBD1; size: few; CDR3: CASSPQTGLGYEQYF; DNA: TGTGCCAGCAGTCCCCAGACAGGGCTAGGCTACGAGCAGTACTTC
length: 13; V: TRBV4-3; J: TRBJ1-1; D: .; size: .; CDR3: CASSRGLNTEAFF; DNA: TGCGCCAGCAGTCGCGGGTTGAACACTGAAGCTTTCTTT
length: 12; V: TRBV20-1; J: TRBJ2-7; D: .; size: few; CDR3: CSASPDYYEQYF; DNA: TGCAGTGCTAGCCCAGATTACTACGAGCAGTACTTC
length: 15; V: TRBV18; J: TRBJ1-5; D: .; size: .; CDR3: CASSLARVGNQPQHF; DNA: TGTGCCAGCTCACTTGCCAGGGTTGGCAATCAGCCCCAGCATTTT
length: 13; V: TRBV5-4; J: TRBJ1-1; D: .; size: .; CDR3: CASSRQLNTEAFF; DNA: TGTGCCAGCAGTAGGCAGTTGAACACTGAAGCTTTCTTT
length: 14; V: TRBV2; J: TRBJ1-6; D: .; size: few; CDR3: CASSRESYNSPLHF; DNA: TGTGCCAGCAGCAGGGAATCCTATAATTCACCCCTCCACTTT